Shown below are 5 T cell receptor beta chains from a single sample sequenced in a study of blood T cells in healthy people across ages. With a J-beta primer mix and a sample-barcoded 5' primer, a second PCR ran roughly 6 to 12 cycles. One entry per CDR3 protein, called by TCRdb with MiXCR from the 5' RACE reads. Here the sample spans some 1.4 million distinct CDR3 sequences, 42% being singletons. The sequenced material came from blood. Receptor source: a young woman in good health.

The gene calls are TRBV20-1 and TRBJ1-1, with D possibly matching TRBD1 (6 bases). There are 16 residues in the CDR3. CDR1 is DFQATT and CDR2 is SNEGSKA in the germline V gene (reference sequence). Deletions cut 6 bases from V and 11 bases from J, with 31 bases between. The CDR3 is CSAQGGEGGFYGRAFF. CDR3 nucleotides: TGCAGTGCGCAAGGAGGCGAGGGGGGCTTCTATGGGAGGGCTTTCTTT.

The table lists this clonotype with a few counts. The chain uses TRBV28 and TRBJ2-7; a weak D match, TRBD1 (6 bases). V lost 6 bases, J lost 4 bases, and 10 bases lay in between. This CDR3 spans 12 amino acids. Germline CDR1 and CDR2: MDHEN and SYDVKM. This chain's CDR3 is CASRSTGYEQYF. The CDR3 bases are TGTGCCAGCAGATCCACAGGGTACGAGCAGTACTTC. The variable domain in full, completed from reference TRBV28 and TRBJ2-7, reads DVKVTQSSRYLVKRTGEKVFLECVQDMDHENMFWYRQDPGLGLRLIYFSYDVKMKEKGDIPEGYSVSREKKERFSLILESASTNQTSMYLCASRSTGYEQYFGPGTRLTVT.

There are a few counts of this clonotype. The chain employs TRBV27 and TRBJ1-2; TRBD1 might be the D (5 bases). The CDR3 length is 16 residues. Trimming pared 0 bases from V and 5 bases from J, leaving 16 bases between. CDR1 is MNHEY, CDR2 SMNVEV, per germline (reference sequence). The CDR3 here is CASSLSGPSRWYGYTF. CDR3 coding DNA: TGTGCCAGCAGTTTATCGGGGCCCTCCCGCTGGTATGGCTACACCTTC.

This clonotype occurred a few times. This sequence joins TRBV10-3 and TRBJ2-7; TRBD1 matches at 10 bases. The ends lost 4 bases at V and 0 bases at J; junction bases unmatched: 6. Germline V lookup: CDR1 ENHRY, CDR2 SYGVKD. The CDR3 runs 16 residues. In nucleotides, the CDR3 is TGTGCCATCAGTGGGGGACAGGGGTCAAGCTCCTACGAGCAGTACTTC. Translating it yields CAISGGQGSSSYEQYF.

The chain couples TRBV6-5 to TRBJ2-5; D possibly corresponds to TRBD1 (6 bases). This CDR3 region has 13 residues. Germline CDR1 is MNHEY and CDR2 is SVGAGI. Trimming removed 5 bases at V and 7 bases at J, with 14 bases between. This CDR3 is CASSINRAGTQYF. In DNA, the CDR3 is TGTGCCAGCAGTATAAACAGGGCTGGGACCCAGTACTTC.